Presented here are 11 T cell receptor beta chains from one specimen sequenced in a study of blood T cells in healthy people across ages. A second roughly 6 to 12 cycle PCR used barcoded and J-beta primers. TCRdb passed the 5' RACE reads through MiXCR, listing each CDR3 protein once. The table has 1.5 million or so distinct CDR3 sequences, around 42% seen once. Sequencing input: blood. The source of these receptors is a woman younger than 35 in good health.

CDR3 in DNA: TGCGCCAGCAGCCCTAAACTAGCGACGGGAGGAGATGAGCAGTACTTC. It is translated as CASSPKLATGGDEQYF. The chain uses TRBV4-1 and TRBJ2-5, with 7 bases lining up with TRBD2. Germline V gives CDR1 MGHRA, CDR2 YSYEKL. The V and J ends lost 4 bases and 11 bases, in that order; junction bases with no gene match: 19. CDR3 length equals 16 residues.

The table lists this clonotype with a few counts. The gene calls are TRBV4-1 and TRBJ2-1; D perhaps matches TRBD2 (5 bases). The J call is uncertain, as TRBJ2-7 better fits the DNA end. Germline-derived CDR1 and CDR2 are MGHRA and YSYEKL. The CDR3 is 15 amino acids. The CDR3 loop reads CASTRTYMAYNEQYF. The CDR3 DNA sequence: TGCGCCAGCACTAGGACTTACATGGCCTACAATGAGCAGTACTTC.

For the CDR3, the DNA is TGCGCCAGCAGCCTTGGGCCGGGACAGAAGAACTATGGCTACACCTTC. It codes for CASSLGPGQKNYGYTF. The chain uses TRBV5-1 and TRBJ1-2; 7 nucleotides line up with TRBD1. V gave up 4 bases and J gave up 2 bases; unmatched junction bases: 11. This CDR3 region has 16 residues. From germline, CDR1 is SGHRS and CDR2 YFSETQ.

CDR3 amino acids: CASSLELAGPADTQYF. The CDR3 nucleotides read TGTGCCAGCAGCTTAGAACTAGCGGGGCCCGCAGATACGCAGTATTTT. The J gene is TRBJ2-3, the V gene TRBV7-9; TRBD2 aligns across 10 bases. The CDR3 runs 16 residues. Germline CDR1 is SEHNR and CDR2 is FQNEAQ (reference sequence). V trimming: 1 base; J trimming: 4 bases; junction bases outside the gene matches: 5.

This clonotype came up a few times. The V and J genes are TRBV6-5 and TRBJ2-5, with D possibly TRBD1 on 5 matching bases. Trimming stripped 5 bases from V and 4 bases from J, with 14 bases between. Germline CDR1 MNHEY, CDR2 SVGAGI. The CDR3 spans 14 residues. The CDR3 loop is CASSPTAPSETQYF. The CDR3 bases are TGTGCCAGCAGTCCGACAGCGCCCTCAGAGACCCAGTACTTC.

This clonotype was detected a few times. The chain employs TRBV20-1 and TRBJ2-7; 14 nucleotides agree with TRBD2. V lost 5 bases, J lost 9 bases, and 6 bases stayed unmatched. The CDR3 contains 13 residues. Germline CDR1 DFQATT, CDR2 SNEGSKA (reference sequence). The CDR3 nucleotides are TGCAGTGCTCAGGGACTAGCGGGAGCCGTGCAGTACTTC. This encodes CSAQGLAGAVQYF.

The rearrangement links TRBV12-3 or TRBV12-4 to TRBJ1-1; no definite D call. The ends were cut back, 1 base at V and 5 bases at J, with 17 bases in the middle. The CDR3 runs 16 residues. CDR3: CASSLDERIRWTEAFF. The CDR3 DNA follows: TGTGCCAGCAGTTTAGACGAGCGGATAAGGTGGACTGAAGCTTTCTTT.

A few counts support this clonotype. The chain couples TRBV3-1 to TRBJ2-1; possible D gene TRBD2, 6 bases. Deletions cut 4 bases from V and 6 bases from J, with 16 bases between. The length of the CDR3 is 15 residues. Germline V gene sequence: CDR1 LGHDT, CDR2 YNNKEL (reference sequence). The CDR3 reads CASSRGDSRPNEQFF. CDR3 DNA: TGTGCCAGCAGCCGGGGGGATTCCCGCCCCAATGAGCAGTTCTTC.

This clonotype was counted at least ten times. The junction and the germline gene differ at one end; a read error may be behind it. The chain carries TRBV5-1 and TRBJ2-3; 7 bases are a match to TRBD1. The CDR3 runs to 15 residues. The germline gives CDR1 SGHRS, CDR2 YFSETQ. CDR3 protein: CASSFTGASTDTQYF. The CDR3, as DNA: TGTGCCAGCAGTTTCACAGGGGCGAGCACAGATACGCAGTATTTT.

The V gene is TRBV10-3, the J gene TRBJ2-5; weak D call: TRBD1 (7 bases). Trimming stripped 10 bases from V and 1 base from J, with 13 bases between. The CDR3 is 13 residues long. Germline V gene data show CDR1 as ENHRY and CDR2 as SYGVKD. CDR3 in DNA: TGTGCCAGCCAGGGGGACTCCCAAGAGACCCAGTACTTC. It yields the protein CASQGDSQETQYF.

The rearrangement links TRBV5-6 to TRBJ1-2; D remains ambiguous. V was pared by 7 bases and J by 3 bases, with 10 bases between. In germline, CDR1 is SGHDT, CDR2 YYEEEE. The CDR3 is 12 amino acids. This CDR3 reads CASLSRDYGYTF. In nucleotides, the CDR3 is TGTGCCAGCTTGTCCAGAGACTATGGCTACACCTTC.